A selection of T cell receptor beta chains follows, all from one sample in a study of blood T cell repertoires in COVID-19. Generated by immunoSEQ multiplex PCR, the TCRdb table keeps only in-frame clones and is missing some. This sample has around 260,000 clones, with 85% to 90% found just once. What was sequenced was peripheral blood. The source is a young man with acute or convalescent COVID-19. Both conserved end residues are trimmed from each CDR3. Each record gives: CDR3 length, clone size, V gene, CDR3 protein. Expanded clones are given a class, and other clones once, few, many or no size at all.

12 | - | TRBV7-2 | ASSLQGQIYEQY
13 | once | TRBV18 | ASSLGQVSNQPQH
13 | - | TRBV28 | ASSPSGARNQPQH
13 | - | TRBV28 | ASSHHSGGTDTQY
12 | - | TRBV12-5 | ASGLGLAKETQY
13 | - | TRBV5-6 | ASSFRGTSYNEQF
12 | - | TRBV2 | ASSATRYNSPLH
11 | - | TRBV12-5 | ASGQGLGNTIY
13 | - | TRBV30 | AWTPLGQGGYGYT
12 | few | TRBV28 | ASHKGGSAGELF
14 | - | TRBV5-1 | ASSLDPGAGTDTQY
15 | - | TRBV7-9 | ASSLVTSGTGAPEAF
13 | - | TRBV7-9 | ASSREGATNQPQH
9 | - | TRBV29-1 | SVGGGNTIY
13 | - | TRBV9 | ASSVGSGLHQPQH
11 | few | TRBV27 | ASSTGTGTEAF
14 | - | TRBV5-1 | ASSLDSGTSTDTQY
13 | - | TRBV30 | AWSAGMGTGHGYT
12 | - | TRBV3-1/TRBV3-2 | ASSHSDRATEAF
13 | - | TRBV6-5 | ASSYSIRGNTEAF
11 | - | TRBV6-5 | ASRGTGDYEQY
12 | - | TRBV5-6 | ASITSGSQETQY
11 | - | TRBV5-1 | ASSQDRGYGYT
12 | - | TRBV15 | ATSRGQGNSPLH
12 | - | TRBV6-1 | ASRSRKQGVEQY
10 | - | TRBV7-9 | ASSPGGREAF
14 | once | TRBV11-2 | ASSPRARAGANVLT
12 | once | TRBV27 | ASSSQGLGYGYT
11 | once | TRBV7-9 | ATLEFKTYGYT
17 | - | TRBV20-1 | SASLRTGPTRRGNQPQH
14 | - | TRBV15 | ATSTRAGGSYNEQF
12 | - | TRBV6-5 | ASSYGQGAQPQH
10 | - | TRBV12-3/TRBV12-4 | ASSSGVPEAF
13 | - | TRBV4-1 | ASSQTGGWNTEAF
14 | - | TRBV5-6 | ASSLKLAWGQETQY
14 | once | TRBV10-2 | ASGDGQASWGYEQY
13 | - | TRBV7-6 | ASSLGGTGGYEQY
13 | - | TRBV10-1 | ASSEYWGPTGELF
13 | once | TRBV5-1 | ASSGTGGSYYGYT
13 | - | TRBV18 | ASSPGTGGRYEQY
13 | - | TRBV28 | ASRALTGFNSPLH
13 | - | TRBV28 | ASSLIDREDQPQH
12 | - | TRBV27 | ASSTIQAAPEAF
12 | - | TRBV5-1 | ASYLQRGTDTQY
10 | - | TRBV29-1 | SGGQGVYGYT
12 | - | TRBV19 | ASTRGDYTDTQY
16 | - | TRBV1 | TSSQEFPTGQGGQPQH
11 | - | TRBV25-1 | ASRQGRESPLH
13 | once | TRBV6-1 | ASSEAGGLGQPQH
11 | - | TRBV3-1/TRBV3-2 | ASSQVEGNTIY
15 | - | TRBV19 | ASSNHRTGTGNTEAF
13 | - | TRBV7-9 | ASSLPRAANEKLF
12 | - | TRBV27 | ASSFLPNTGELF
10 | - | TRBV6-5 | ASSQQNTEAF
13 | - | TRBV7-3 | ASSLTLEDDYEQY
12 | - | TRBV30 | AWSEGRSGNTIY
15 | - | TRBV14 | ASSLGLAGGLYNEQF
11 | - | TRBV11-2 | ASSLGLDYEQY
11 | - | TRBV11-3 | ASSRQGTGELF
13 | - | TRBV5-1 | ASSPRTGGDSPLH